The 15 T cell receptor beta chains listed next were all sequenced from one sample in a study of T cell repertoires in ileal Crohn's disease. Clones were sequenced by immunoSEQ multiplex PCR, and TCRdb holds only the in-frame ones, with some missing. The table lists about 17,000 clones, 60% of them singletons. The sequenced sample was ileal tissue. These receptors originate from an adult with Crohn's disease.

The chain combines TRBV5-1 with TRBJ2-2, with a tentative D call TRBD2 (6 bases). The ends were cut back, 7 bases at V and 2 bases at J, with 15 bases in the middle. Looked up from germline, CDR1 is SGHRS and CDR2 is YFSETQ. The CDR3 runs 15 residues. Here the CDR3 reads CASSWGGSNTGELFF. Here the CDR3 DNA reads TGCGCCAGCTCCTGGGGAGGATCTAACACCGGGGAGCTGTTTTTT. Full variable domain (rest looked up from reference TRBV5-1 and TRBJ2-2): KAGVTQTPRYLIKTRGQQVTLSCSPISGHRSVSWYQQTPGQGLQFLFEYFSETQRNKGNFPGRFSGRQFSNSRSEMNVSTLELGDSALYLCASSWGGSNTGELFFGEGSRLTVL.

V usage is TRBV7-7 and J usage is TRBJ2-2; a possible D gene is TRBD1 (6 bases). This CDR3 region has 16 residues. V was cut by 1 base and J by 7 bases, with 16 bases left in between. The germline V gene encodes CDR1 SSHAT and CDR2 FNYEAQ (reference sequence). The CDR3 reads CASSLVLGATVGELFF. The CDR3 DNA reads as TGTGCCAGCAGCTTAGTTCTGGGGGCGACTGTCGGGGAGCTGTTTTTT.

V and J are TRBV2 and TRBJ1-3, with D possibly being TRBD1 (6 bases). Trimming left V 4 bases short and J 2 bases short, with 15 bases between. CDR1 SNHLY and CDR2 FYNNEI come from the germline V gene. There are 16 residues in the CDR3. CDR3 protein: CASSVDRNFPGNTIYF. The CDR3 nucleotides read TGTGCCAGCAGTGTCGACAGGAACTTCCCTGGAAACACCATATATTTT.

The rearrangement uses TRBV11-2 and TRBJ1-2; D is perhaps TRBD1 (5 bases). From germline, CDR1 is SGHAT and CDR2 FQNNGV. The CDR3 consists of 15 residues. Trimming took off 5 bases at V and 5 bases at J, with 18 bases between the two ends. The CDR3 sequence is CASSGNRQSGYGYTF. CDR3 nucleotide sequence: TGTGCCAGCAGCGGGAACCGACAGAGTGGGTATGGCTACACCTTC.

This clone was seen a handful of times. The CDR3 sequence: CSVGFGTGPNQPQHF. The CDR3 DNA reads as TGCAGCGTGGGGTTCGGGACAGGCCCCAATCAGCCCCAGCATTTT. This rearrangement joins TRBV29-1 to TRBJ1-5; 8 bases agree with TRBD1. The CDR3 length is 15 residues. CDR1 SQVTM and CDR2 ANQGSEA come from the germline V gene. V trimming: 6 bases; J trimming: 3 bases; junction bases outside the gene matches: 10.

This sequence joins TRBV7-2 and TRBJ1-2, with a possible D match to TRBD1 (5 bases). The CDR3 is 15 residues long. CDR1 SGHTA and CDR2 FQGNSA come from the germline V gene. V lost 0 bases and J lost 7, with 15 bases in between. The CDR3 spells CASSLAVTAGIGYTF. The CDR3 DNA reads TGTGCCAGCAGCTTAGCTGTTACGGCAGGGATTGGCTACACCTTC.

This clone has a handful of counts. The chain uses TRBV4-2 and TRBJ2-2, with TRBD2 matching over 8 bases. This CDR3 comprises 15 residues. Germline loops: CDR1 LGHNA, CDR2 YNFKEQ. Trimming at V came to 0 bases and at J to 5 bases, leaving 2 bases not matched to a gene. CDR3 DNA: TGTGCCAGCAGCCAAGAGGGACTAGTGACCGGGGAGCTGTTTTTT. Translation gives CASSQEGLVTGELFF.

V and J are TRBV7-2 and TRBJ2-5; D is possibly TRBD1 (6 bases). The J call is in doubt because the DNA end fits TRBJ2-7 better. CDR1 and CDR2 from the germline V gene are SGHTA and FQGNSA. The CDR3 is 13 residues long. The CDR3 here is CASSVGTTYEQYF. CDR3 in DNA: TGTGCCAGCAGCGTCGGGACAACCTACGAGCAGTACTTC.

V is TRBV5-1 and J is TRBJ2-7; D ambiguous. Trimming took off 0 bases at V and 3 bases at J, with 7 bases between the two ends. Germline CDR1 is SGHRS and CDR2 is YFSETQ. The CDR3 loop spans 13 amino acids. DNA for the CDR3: TGCGCCAGCAGCTTGGTTGGCAACTACGAGCAGTACTTC. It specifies CASSLVGNYEQYF. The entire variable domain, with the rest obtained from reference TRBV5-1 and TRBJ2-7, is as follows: KAGVTQTPRYLIKTRGQQVTLSCSPISGHRSVSWYQQTPGQGLQFLFEYFSETQRNKGNFPGRFSGRQFSNSRSEMNVSTLELGDSALYLCASSLVGNYEQYFGPGTRLTVT.

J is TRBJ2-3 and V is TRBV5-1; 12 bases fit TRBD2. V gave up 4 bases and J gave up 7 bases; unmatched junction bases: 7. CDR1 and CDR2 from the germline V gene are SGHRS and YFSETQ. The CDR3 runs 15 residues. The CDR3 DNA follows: TGCGCCAGCAGCCTGGGGACTAGCGGGCTTAATACGCAGTATTTT. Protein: CASSLGTSGLNTQYF.

The DNA for the CDR3 is TGTGCCAGTACCTTTAGGCTCTACAGTTCAACGGGGGATACTAACTATGGCTACACCTTC. Protein sequence: CASTFRLYSSTGDTNYGYTF. V is TRBV19 and J is TRBJ1-2; possibly TRBD1 for D (5 bases). CDR1 LNHDA and CDR2 SQIVND come from the germline V gene (reference sequence). Trimming took off 7 bases at V and 0 bases at J, with 30 bases between the two ends. The CDR3 spans 20 residues.

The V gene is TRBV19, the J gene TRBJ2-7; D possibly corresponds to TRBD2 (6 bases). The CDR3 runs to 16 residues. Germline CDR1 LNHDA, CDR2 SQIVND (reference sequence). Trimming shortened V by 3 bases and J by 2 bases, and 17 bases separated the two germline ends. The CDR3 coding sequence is TGTGCCAGTAGTATGGACGTGGGAGGCCGACCCTACGAGCAGTACTTC. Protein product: CASSMDVGGRPYEQYF.

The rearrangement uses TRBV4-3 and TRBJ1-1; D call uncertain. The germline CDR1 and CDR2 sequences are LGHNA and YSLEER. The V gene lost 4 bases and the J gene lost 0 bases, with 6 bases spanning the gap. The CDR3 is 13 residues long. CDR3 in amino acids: CASSRSMNTEAFF. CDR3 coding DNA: TGCGCCAGCAGCCGTTCCATGAACACTGAAGCTTTCTTT.

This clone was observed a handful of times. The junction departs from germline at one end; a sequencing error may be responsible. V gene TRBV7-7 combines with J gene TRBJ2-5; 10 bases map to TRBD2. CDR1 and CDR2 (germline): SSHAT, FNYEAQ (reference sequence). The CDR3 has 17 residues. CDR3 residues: CASSLAPAGGPGETQYF. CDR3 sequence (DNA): TGTGCTAGCAGCTTAGCCCCAGCGGGAGGGCCGGGGGAGACCCAGTACTTC.

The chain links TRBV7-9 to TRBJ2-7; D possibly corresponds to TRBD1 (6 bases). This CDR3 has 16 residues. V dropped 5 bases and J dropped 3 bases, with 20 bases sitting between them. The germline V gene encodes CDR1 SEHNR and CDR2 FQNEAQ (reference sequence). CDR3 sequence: CASSPNNRVAVYEQYF. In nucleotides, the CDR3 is TGTGCCAGCAGCCCTAACAACAGGGTTGCAGTCTACGAGCAGTACTTC.